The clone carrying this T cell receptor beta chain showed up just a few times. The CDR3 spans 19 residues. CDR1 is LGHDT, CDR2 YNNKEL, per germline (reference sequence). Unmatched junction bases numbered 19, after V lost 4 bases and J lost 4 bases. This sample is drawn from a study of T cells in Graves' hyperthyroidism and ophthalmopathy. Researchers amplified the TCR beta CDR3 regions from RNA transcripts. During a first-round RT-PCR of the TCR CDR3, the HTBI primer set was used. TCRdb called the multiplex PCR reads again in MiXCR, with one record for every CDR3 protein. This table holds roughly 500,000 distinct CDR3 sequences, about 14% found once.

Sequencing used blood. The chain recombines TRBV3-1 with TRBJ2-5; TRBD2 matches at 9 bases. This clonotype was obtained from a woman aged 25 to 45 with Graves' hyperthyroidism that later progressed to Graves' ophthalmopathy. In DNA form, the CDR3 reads TGTGCCAGCAGCCGAGGTCGGCTAGCGGGATACCTCGCGGGAGAGACCCAGTACTTC. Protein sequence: CASSRGRLAGYLAGETQYF.